The table lists the clone carrying this TCR beta chain with many counts. What it binds is not known. Hyperthyroidism qualified as stable when ophthalmopathy did not develop within 18 months of follow-up. The authors diagnosed from clinical symptoms, serum thyroxine, TRAb, thyroid ultrasound and orbital computed tomography. This specimen belongs to a study of Graves' ophthalmopathy and Graves' hyperthyroidism. Whole-study results and caveats: Most expanded clonotypes in thyroid above 0.001 frequency also showed up in blood. The model achieved about 67% sensitivity and under 75% specificity for ophthalmopathy progression.

Deletions cut 5 bases from V and 7 bases from J, with 15 bases between. Germline V lookup: CDR1 SGHTA, CDR2 FQGNSA. The CDR3 is made up of 15 amino acids. Amplification from RNA transcripts yielded the TCR beta CDR3 regions. Amplification began with first-round RT-PCR using HTBI primers, then second-round multiplex PCR was performed. MiXCR, applied by TCRdb to the multiplex PCR reads, yields one record per CDR3 protein. The sample lists more than 300,000 distinct CDR3 sequences, just over 15% occurring once. This chain uses TRBV7-2 with TRBJ1-6; D not resolved. The sequence derives from a woman under 30 with stable Graves' hyperthyroidism. Material: peripheral blood. The CDR3 spells CASSARQQVNSPLHF. CDR3 nucleotides: TGTGCCAGCAGCGCCCGGCAACAAGTAAATTCACCCCTCCACTTT.